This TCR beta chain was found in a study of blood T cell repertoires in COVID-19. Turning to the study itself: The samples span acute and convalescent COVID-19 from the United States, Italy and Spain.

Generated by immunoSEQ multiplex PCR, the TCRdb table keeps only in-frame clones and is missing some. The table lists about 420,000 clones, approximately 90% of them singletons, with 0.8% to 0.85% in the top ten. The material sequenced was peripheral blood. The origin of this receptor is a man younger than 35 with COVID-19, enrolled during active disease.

CDR3 bases: TGTGCCAGCAGGACGGGGACAGGCCCCGGCGCCTACGAGCAGTACTTC. Its protein product is CASRTGTGPGAYEQYF. This rearrangement joins TRBV27 to TRBJ2-7; 8 nucleotides line up with TRBD1. Germline loops: CDR1 MNHEY, CDR2 SMNVEV (reference sequence). Trimming took 6 bases from V and 2 from J; bases not matched to a gene: 12. The CDR3 length is 16 residues.